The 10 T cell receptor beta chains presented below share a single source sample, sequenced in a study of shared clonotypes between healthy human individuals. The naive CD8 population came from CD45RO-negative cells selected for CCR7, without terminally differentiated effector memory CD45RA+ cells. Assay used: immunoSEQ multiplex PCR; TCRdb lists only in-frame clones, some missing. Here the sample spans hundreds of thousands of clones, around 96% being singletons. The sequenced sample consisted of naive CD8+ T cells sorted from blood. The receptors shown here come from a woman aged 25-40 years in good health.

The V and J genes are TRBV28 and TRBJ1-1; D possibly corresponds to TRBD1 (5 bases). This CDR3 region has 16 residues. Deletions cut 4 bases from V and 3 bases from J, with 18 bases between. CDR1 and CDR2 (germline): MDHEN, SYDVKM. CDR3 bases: TGTGCCAGCAGTTGGGCCCGGTGGGGCAGCTACACTGAAGCTTTCTTT. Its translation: CASSWARWGSYTEAFF.

CDR3 bases: TGTGCCACCAGGGGGGGCTGGGATGAAAAACTGTTTTTT. It codes for CATRGGWDEKLFF. The gene calls are TRBV15 and TRBJ1-4, with D perhaps TRBD1 (6 bases). The CDR3 is made up of 13 amino acids. V was cut by 6 bases and J by 6 bases, with 11 bases left in between. CDR1 and CDR2 (germline): LNHNV, YYDKDF (reference sequence). Filled out from reference TRBV15 and TRBJ1-4, the complete variable domain reads DAMVIQNPRYQVTQFGKPVTLSCSQTLNHNVMYWYQQKSSQAPKLLFHYYDKDFNNEADTPDNFQSRRPNTSFCFLDIRSPGLGDTAMYLCATRGGWDEKLFFGSGTQLSVL.

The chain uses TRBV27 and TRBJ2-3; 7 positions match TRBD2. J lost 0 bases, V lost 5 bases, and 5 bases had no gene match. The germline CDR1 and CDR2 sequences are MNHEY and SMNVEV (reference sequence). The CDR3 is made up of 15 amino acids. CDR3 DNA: TGTGCCAGCAGTCTCCATAGCGGGAGCACAGATACGCAGTATTTT. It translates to CASSLHSGSTDTQYF.

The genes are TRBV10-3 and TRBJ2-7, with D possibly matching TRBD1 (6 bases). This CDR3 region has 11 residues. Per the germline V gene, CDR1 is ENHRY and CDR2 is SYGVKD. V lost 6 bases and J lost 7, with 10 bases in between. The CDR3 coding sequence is TGTGCCATCAGACAGGGAGTAGAGCAGTACTTC. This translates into CAIRQGVEQYF.

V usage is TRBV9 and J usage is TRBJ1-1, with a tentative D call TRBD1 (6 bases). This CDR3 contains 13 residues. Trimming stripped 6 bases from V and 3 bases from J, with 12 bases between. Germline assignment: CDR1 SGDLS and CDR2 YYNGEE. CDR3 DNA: TGTGCCAGCAATGCGGGGGCCGACACTGAAGCTTTCTTT. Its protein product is CASNAGADTEAFF.

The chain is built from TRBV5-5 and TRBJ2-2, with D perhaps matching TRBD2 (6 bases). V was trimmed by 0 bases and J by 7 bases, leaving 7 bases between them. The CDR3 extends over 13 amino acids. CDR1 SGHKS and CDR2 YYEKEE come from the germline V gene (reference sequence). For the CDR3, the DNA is TGTGCCAGCAGCTTGGGAGCGGGCGGGGAGCTGTTTTTT. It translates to CASSLGAGGELFF.

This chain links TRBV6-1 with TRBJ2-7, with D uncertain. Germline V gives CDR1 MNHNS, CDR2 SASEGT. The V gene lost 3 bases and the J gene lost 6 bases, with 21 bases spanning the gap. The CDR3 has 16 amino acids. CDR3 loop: CASSEKVGQIFSEQYF. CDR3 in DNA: TGTGCCAGCAGTGAGAAAGTCGGTCAGATCTTTTCCGAGCAGTACTTC.

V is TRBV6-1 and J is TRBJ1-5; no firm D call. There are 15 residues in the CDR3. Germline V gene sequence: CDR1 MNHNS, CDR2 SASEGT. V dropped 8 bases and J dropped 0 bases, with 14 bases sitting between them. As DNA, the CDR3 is TGTGCCAGCCATAATTGGGGTTATAGCAATCAGCCCCAGCATTTT. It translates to CASHNWGYSNQPQHF.

CDR3 bases: TGTGCCTGGAGCCTACAGGGGCTGAACACTGAAGCTTTCTTT. Its translation: CAWSLQGLNTEAFF. This chain uses TRBV30 with TRBJ1-1; 7 nucleotides agree with TRBD1. The CDR3 is made up of 14 amino acids. Trimming cost V 3 bases and J 0 bases; bases outside gene matches: 4. Germline loops: CDR1 GTSNPN, CDR2 SVGIG (reference sequence).

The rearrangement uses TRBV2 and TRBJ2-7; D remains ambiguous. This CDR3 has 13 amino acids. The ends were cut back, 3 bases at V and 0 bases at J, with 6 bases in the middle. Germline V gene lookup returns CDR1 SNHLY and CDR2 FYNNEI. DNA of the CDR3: TGTGCCAGCAGTGAGTTCCTCTCCTACGAGCAGTACTTC. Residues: CASSEFLSYEQYF. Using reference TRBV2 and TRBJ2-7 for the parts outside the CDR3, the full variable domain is EPEVTQTPSHQVTQMGQEVILRCVPISNHLYFYWYRQILGQKVEFLVSFYNNEISEKSEIFDDQFSVERPDGSNFTLKIRSTKLEDSAMYFCASSEFLSYEQYFGPGTRLTVT.